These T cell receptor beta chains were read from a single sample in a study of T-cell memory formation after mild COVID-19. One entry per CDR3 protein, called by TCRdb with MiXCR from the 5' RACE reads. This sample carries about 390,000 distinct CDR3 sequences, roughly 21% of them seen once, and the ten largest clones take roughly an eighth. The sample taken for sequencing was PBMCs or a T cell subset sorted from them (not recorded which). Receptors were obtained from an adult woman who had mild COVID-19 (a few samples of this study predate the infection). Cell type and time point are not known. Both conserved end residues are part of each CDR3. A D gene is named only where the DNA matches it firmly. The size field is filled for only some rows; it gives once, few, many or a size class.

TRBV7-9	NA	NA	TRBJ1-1	CASSLGSLGTEAFF	TGTGCCAGCAGCTTAGGATCCCTAGGCACTGAAGCTTTCTTT
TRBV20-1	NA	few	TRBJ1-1	CSAREGGTEAFF	TGCAGTGCCAGGGAAGGAGGCACTGAAGCTTTCTTT
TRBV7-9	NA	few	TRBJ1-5	CASSRGREPQHF	TGTGCCAGCAGCCGCGGGAGAGAGCCCCAGCATTTT
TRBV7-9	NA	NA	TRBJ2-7	CASSSRTRGYPINHYEQYF	TGTGCCAGCAGCTCAAGAACTCGGGGGTACCCAATAAACCACTACGAGCAGTACTTC
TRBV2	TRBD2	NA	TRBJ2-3	CASSGTSGGAYTDTQYF	TGTGCCAGCAGCGGGACTAGCGGGGGGGCATACACAGATACGCAGTATTTT
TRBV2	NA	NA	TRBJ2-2	CASSLQDDWEEDTGELFF	TGTGCCAGCAGTCTACAGGATGATTGGGAGGAGGACACCGGGGAGCTGTTTTTT
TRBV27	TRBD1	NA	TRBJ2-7	CASSPDRTGDEQYF	TGTGCCAGCAGTCCTGACCGGACAGGGGACGAGCAGTACTTC
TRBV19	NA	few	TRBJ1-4	CARAQVSEKLFF	TGTGCCAGAGCTCAGGTTTCTGAAAAACTGTTTTTT
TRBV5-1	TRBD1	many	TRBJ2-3	CASRSRDSSTDTQYF	TGCGCCAGCAGATCTCGGGACAGCAGCACAGATACGCAGTATTTT
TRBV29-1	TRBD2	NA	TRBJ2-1	CSVRELAPYNEQFF	TGCAGCGTCCGCGAACTAGCGCCTTACAATGAGCAGTTCTTC
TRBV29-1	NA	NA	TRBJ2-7	CSVAGDENYEQYF	TGCAGCGTTGCAGGGGACGAAAACTACGAGCAGTACTTC
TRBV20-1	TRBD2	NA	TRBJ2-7	CSAMLAGISYEQYF	TGCAGTGCAATGCTAGCGGGGATCTCCTACGAGCAGTACTTC
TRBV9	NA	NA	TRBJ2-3	CASSGDWGADTQYF	TGTGCCAGCAGCGGCGACTGGGGAGCGGATACGCAGTATTTT
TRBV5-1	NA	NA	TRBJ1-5	CASSLQGGDQPQHF	TGCGCCAGCAGCTTACAGGGTGGGGATCAGCCCCAGCATTTT
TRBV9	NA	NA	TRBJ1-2	CASSEGNRVDGYTF	TGTGCCAGCAGCGAGGGTAACAGGGTGGATGGCTACACCTTC
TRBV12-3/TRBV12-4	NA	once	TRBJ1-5	CASSLRTHQPQHF	TGTGCCAGCAGTCTCCGGACCCATCAGCCCCAGCATTTT
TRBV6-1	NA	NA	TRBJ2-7	CASRIRALSSYEQYF	TGTGCCAGCCGAATTCGGGCTCTAAGCTCCTACGAGCAGTACTTC
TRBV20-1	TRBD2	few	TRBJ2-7	CSARPGTSGTYEQYF	TGCAGTGCTAGGCCCGGGACTAGCGGAACCTACGAGCAGTACTTC
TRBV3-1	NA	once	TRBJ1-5	CASSQRTEYSNQPQHF	TGTGCCAGCAGCCAGCGGACAGAGTATAGCAATCAGCCCCAGCATTTT
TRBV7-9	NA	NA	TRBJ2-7	CATDTGNSYEQYF	TGTGCCACCGATACAGGGAATTCCTACGAGCAGTACTTC
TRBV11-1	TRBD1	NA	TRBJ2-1	CASSFGTGTYNEQFF	TGTGCCAGCAGCTTCGGGACAGGGACTTACAATGAGCAGTTCTTC
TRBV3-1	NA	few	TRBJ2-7	CASSQGVREAEQYF	TGTGCCAGCAGCCAGGGGGTAAGGGAAGCGGAGCAGTACTTC
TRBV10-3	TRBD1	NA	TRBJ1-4	CAARTGGREKLFF	TGTGCCGCGCGGACAGGGGGCCGGGAAAAACTGTTTTTT
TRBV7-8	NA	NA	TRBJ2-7	CASSLSEAGPYEQYF	TGTGCCAGCAGCTTATCTGAGGCTGGACCCTACGAGCAGTACTTC
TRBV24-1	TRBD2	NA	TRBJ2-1	CATSDWGGELANEQFF	TGTGCCACCAGTGATTGGGGGGGAGAGCTAGCAAATGAGCAGTTCTTC
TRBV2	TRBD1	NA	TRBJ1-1	CASRKGSGGMGTEAFF	TGTGCCAGCAGAAAAGGGTCAGGGGGCATGGGCACTGAAGCTTTCTTT
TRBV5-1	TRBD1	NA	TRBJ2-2	CASSLGDRDTGELFF	TGCGCCAGCAGCTTGGGGGACAGGGACACCGGGGAGCTGTTTTTT
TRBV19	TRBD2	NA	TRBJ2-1	CASSAAGAYEQFF	TGTGCCAGTAGTGCCGCGGGAGCTTATGAGCAGTTCTTC
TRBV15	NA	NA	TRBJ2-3	CATSMGGSTDTQYF	TGTGCCACCAGCATGGGCGGGAGCACAGATACGCAGTATTTT
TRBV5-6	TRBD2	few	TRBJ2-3	CASSLGLAETTYF	TGTGCCAGCAGCCTGGGACTAGCGGAAACCACGTATTTT
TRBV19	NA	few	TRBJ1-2	CASSKINRADSPNYGYTF	TGTGCCAGTAGTAAGATCAACAGGGCCGATTCCCCGAACTATGGCTACACCTTC
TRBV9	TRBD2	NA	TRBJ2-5	CASSVGASGGPRRETQYF	TGTGCCAGCAGCGTGGGCGCTAGCGGGGGTCCAAGGAGGGAGACCCAGTACTTC
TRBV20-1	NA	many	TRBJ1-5	CSARSAQYNQPQHF	TGCAGTGCTAGAAGCGCACAGTACAATCAGCCCCAGCATTTT
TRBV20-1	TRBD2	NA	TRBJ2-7	CSAGTSGYEQYF	TGCAGTGCCGGGACTAGCGGCTACGAGCAGTACTTC
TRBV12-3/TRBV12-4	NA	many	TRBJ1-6	CASSSGGNNNSPLHF	TGTGCCAGCAGCTCCGGGGGGAACAATAATTCACCCCTCCACTTT
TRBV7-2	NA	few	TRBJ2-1	CASSLEEQFF	TGTGCCAGCAGCCTCGAAGAGCAGTTCTTC
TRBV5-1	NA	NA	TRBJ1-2	CASSLETADYGYTF	TGCGCCAGCAGCTTGGAAACAGCCGACTATGGCTACACCTTC
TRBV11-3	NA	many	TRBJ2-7	CASSSRDSGEQYF	TGTGCCAGCAGCTCAAGGGACTCCGGCGAGCAGTACTTC
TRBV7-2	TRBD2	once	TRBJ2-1	CASSSKLRGLAGGSSYNEQFF	TGTGCCAGCAGCTCCAAGCTAAGGGGACTAGCGGGAGGAAGCTCCTACAATGAGCAGTTCTTC
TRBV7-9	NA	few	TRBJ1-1	CASSLVGSGTEAFF	TGTGCCAGCAGCTTAGTTGGGAGCGGCACTGAAGCTTTCTTT
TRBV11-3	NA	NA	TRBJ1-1	CASSLGAGEAGTEAFF	TGTGCCAGCAGCTTAGGGGCAGGGGAAGCGGGCACTGAAGCTTTCTTT
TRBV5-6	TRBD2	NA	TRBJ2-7	CASIYSGSSYEQYF	TGTGCCAGCATTTATAGCGGGAGCTCCTACGAGCAGTACTTC
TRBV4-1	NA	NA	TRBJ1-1	CASSQVGGRAFF	TGCGCCAGCAGCCAAGTCGGAGGAAGAGCTTTCTTT
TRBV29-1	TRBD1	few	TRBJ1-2	CSVHPTGGLGYTF	TGCAGCGTTCACCCGACAGGGGGATTAGGCTACACCTTC
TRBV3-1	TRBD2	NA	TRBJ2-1	CASSQLAGGPQRNEQFF	TGTGCCAGCAGCCAACTAGCGGGAGGGCCCCAGCGCAATGAGCAGTTCTTC
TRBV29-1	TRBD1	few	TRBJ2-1	CSAMTGGVGNEQFF	TGCAGCGCTATGACAGGGGGCGTGGGTAATGAGCAGTTCTTC
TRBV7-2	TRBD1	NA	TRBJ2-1	CASSLGQGVSYNEQFF	TGTGCCAGCAGCTTAGGGCAGGGGGTCTCCTACAATGAGCAGTTCTTC
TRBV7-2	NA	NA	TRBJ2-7	CASSLGGGPLDEQYF	TGTGCCAGCAGCTTAGGGGGAGGACCCCTGGACGAGCAGTACTTC
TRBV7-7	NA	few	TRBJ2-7	CASSPGPGSYEQYF	TGTGCTAGCAGCCCAGGCCCGGGTTCCTACGAGCAGTACTTC
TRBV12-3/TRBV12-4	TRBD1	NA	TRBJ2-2	CASSFDWTGGWSSKAGELFF	TGTGCCAGCAGTTTTGATTGGACAGGGGGCTGGTCGAGTAAGGCCGGGGAGCTGTTTTTT
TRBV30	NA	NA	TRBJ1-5	CAWSEDGLSNQPQHF	TGTGCCTGGAGTGAAGACGGCCTCAGCAATCAGCCCCAGCATTTT
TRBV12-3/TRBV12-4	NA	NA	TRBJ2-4	CASSLMSFKNIQYF	TGTGCCAGCAGTTTAATGAGTTTCAAAAACATTCAGTACTTC
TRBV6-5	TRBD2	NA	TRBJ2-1	CASSSLTSGYYNEQFF	TGTGCCAGCAGTTCACTGACTAGCGGATACTACAATGAGCAGTTCTTC
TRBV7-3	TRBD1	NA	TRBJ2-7	CASSSDRGAYEQYF	TGTGCCAGCAGCTCGGACAGGGGGGCCTACGAGCAGTACTTC
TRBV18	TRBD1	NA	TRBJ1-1	CASSPIQGEAFF	TGTGCCAGCTCACCGATCCAGGGGGAGGCTTTCTTT
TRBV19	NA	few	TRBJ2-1	CASSIGSLEQFF	TGTGCCAGTAGTATAGGATCCCTTGAGCAGTTCTTC